This T cell receptor beta chain was sequenced during a study of graft-versus-host responses after intestinal transplantation. Study-wide points: GvH clones detected in recipient marrow included some appearing first in ileum or blood.

CDR3 length: 16 residues. V shed 8 bases, J shed 1 base, and the junction held 9 bases outside the gene matches. In germline, CDR1 is MDHEN, CDR2 SYDVKM. Sequencing used immunoSEQ multiplex PCR; TCRdb keeps in-frame clones, though not all of them. The table records about 88,000 clones, about 94% of them present only once. As for this clone: What it binds is unknown.

The clonotype originates from a human donor who was the organ donor for an intestinal transplant. Sequences were derived from unstimulated CD4+ T cells sorted from spleen or lymph node cells, sampled before transplant. The chain couples TRBV28 to TRBJ1-5; 9 bases line up with TRBD1. The CDR3, as DNA: TGTGCCAGCGACAGGGGGATTGATCTGAGCAATCAGCCCCAGCATTTT. Amino acids: CASDRGIDLSNQPQHF.